This T cell receptor (beta chain) was identified during a study of neoadjuvant nivolumab and ipilimumab in lung cancer. Study-wide points: Pathologic regression was not significantly tied to TCR clonality. TCR receptors were sequenced in few samples.

The protocol was immunoSEQ multiplex PCR, while the TCRdb copy is restricted to in-frame clones and leaves out a portion. The table has just over 3,000 clones, about 88% seen once. Worth noting for this clone: Its antigen is as yet unknown.

This CDR3 is built from 14 residues. The V and J ends lost 5 bases and 5 bases respectively, with 16 bases between them. CDR1 and CDR2 (germline): SGHTA, FQGTGA. Sequenced here: tumor tissue, sampled after neoadjuvant nivolumab, alone or with ipilimumab, at or shortly before surgery. This TCR was sampled from an adult with non-small cell lung cancer. The rearrangement uses TRBV7-3 and TRBJ2-7, with D perhaps TRBD1 or TRBD2 (5 bases each). The CDR3 coding sequence is TGTGCCAGCAGCCTCGGGGCCGGGCAAAACGAGCAGTACTTC. Amino acids: CASSLGAGQNEQYF.